Listed below are T cell receptor beta chains from one sample, sequenced in a study of T cell repertoires in cytomegalovirus infection. TCRdb reprocessed the reads via MiXCR and lists one record per CDR3 protein. The sample has about 250,000 distinct CDR3 sequences; around 15% are singletons. Material for sequencing was CD8+ T cells from PBMCs. These receptors were obtained from a human donor in good health (CMV status not recorded). Some clones in this sample may be carry-over from other donors' samples. CDR3s include the opening cysteine and the closing phenylalanine or tryptophan. D genes are given only for firm matches. The size field is filled for only some rows; it gives once, few, many or a size class.

V: TRBV25-1
J: TRBJ2-7
D: -
size: -
CDR3: CARGSATPYYEQYF
DNA: TGTGCCAGGGGGAGTGCAACGCCGTACTACGAGCAGTACTTC

V: TRBV7-6
J: TRBJ2-7
D: TRBD2
size: -
CDR3: CASSPRLAGAPDSYEQYF
DNA: TGTGCCAGCAGCCCTCGACTAGCGGGGGCCCCCGACTCCTACGAGCAGTACTTC

V: TRBV20-1
J: TRBJ2-2
D: TRBD2
size: -
CDR3: CSARAAGEWLTGELFF
DNA: TGCAGTGCTAGAGCGGCGGGGGAGTGGCTCACCGGGGAGCTGTTTTTT

V: TRBV6-5
J: TRBJ1-2
D: TRBD1
size: many
CDR3: CASTRLGQARNYGYTF
DNA: TGTGCCAGCACACGACTTGGACAGGCGAGAAACTATGGCTACACCTTC

V: TRBV28
J: TRBJ1-1
D: -
size: -
CDR3: CASSPLMNTEAFF
DNA: TGTGCCAGCAGTCCACTTATGAACACTGAAGCTTTCTTT

V: TRBV2
J: TRBJ2-2
D: TRBD1
size: many
CDR3: CASSEPGTGFTGELFF
DNA: TGTGCCAGCAGTGAGCCCGGGACAGGGTTCACCGGGGAGCTGTTTTTT

V: TRBV29-1
J: TRBJ2-7
D: TRBD1
size: -
CDR3: CSAETGSAYEQYF
DNA: TGCAGCGCCGAGACAGGGTCTGCCTACGAGCAGTACTTC

V: TRBV7-9
J: TRBJ1-1
D: TRBD1
size: -
CDR3: CASGYRGRTEAFF
DNA: TGTGCCAGCGGGTACAGGGGGCGCACTGAAGCTTTCTTT

V: TRBV29-1
J: TRBJ1-6
D: TRBD1
size: few
CDR3: CSVGTGGGSPLHF
DNA: TGCAGCGTTGGAACAGGGGGCGGCTCACCCCTCCACTTT

V: TRBV7-2
J: TRBJ2-4
D: -
size: many
CDR3: CASSLSRGEVKNIQYF
DNA: TGTGCCAGCAGCTTATCGAGGGGGGAGGTCAAAAACATTCAGTACTTC

V: TRBV4-1
J: TRBJ2-7
D: TRBD2
size: -
CDR3: CASSQVVAGVAYEQYF
DNA: TGCGCCAGCAGCCAAGTCGTGGCGGGGGTCGCCTACGAGCAGTACTTC

V: TRBV6-2/TRBV6-3
J: TRBJ2-2
D: -
size: many
CDR3: CASSYPPGELFF
DNA: TGTGCCAGCAGTTACCCCCCCGGGGAGCTGTTTTTT

V: TRBV7-2
J: TRBJ2-1
D: TRBD2
size: many
CDR3: CASTFSGGASYNEQFF
DNA: TGTGCCAGCACCTTTAGCGGGGGGGCCTCCTACAATGAGCAGTTCTTC

V: TRBV2
J: TRBJ2-3
D: TRBD2
size: -
CDR3: CASSVISSGGPSTDTQYF
DNA: TGTGCCAGCAGTGTAATTTCTAGCGGGGGCCCTAGCACAGATACGCAGTATTTT

V: TRBV7-8
J: TRBJ1-4
D: -
size: -
CDR3: CASSRLPWGFKASTNEKLFF
DNA: TGTGCCAGCAGCCGACTACCCTGGGGTTTCAAGGCGTCAACTAATGAAAAACTGTTTTTT

V: TRBV4-2
J: TRBJ2-1
D: -
size: many
CDR3: CASSPGGGGYNEQFF
DNA: TGTGCCAGCAGCCCCGGTGGGGGTGGGTACAATGAGCAGTTCTTC

V: TRBV6-6
J: TRBJ2-7
D: -
size: few
CDR3: CASSYYPGSYEQYF
DNA: TGTGCCAGCAGTTACTATCCGGGCTCCTACGAGCAGTACTTC

V: TRBV5-6
J: TRBJ1-4
D: -
size: -
CDR3: CASSLAGLLDEKLFF
DNA: TGTGCCAGCAGCTTGGCCGGGTTATTGGATGAAAAACTGTTTTTT

V: TRBV6-1
J: TRBJ1-1
D: -
size: few
CDR3: CASSSLAEAFF
DNA: TGTGCCAGCAGTTCGTTGGCTGAAGCTTTCTTT

V: TRBV6-2/TRBV6-3
J: TRBJ2-3
D: TRBD2
size: -
CDR3: CASSLMGLAGYTDTQYF
DNA: TGTGCCAGCAGTCTAATGGGACTAGCGGGGTACACAGATACGCAGTATTTT

V: TRBV4-3
J: TRBJ2-3
D: -
size: few
CDR3: CASSQDGVSGADTQYF
DNA: TGCGCCAGCAGCCAAGATGGGGTATCGGGGGCAGATACGCAGTATTTT

V: TRBV4-1
J: TRBJ1-3
D: -
size: many
CDR3: CASSQAITRDAGNTIYF
DNA: TGCGCCAGCAGCCAAGCGATTACTCGGGACGCCGGAAACACCATATATTTT

V: TRBV20-1
J: TRBJ2-7
D: -
size: -
CDR3: CSVSGRRVDEQYF
DNA: TGCAGTGTTTCGGGCAGGAGGGTCGACGAGCAGTACTTC

V: TRBV6-6
J: TRBJ2-3
D: -
size: few
CDR3: CASSYIVGTDTQYF
DNA: TGTGCCAGCAGTTACATCGTCGGGACAGATACGCAGTATTTT

V: TRBV19
J: TRBJ2-4
D: -
size: few
CDR3: CASSGPVAKNIQYF
DNA: TGTGCCAGTAGTGGGCCGGTAGCCAAAAACATTCAGTACTTC

V: TRBV28
J: TRBJ2-1
D: TRBD2
size: -
CDR3: CASSLDTGTSGGPSYNEQFF
DNA: TGTGCCAGCAGTTTGGATACCGGGACTAGCGGGGGGCCCTCCTACAATGAGCAGTTCTTC

V: TRBV15
J: TRBJ1-4
D: -
size: -
CDR3: CATSGGTSTNEKLFF
DNA: TGTGCCACCAGCGGGGGGACGTCAACTAATGAAAAACTGTTTTTT

V: TRBV7-2
J: TRBJ2-1
D: TRBD1
size: many
CDR3: CASSLDRGDEQFF
DNA: TGTGCCAGCAGCCTAGACAGGGGCGATGAGCAGTTCTTC

V: TRBV28
J: TRBJ2-7
D: -
size: -
CDR3: CASNAGSDEQYF
DNA: TGTGCCAGCAATGCAGGGAGCGACGAGCAGTACTTC

V: TRBV28
J: TRBJ2-5
D: TRBD1
size: -
CDR3: CASSFDRVQETQYF
DNA: TGTGCCAGCAGTTTTGACAGGGTCCAAGAGACCCAGTACTTC

V: TRBV7-8
J: TRBJ1-1
D: -
size: many
CDR3: CASSLDRINTEAFF
DNA: TGTGCCAGCAGCTTGGATAGGATAAACACTGAAGCTTTCTTT

V: TRBV7-6
J: TRBJ2-7
D: -
size: many
CDR3: CASSLADQSPYEQYF
DNA: TGTGCCAGCAGCTTAGCAGATCAGTCTCCCTACGAGCAGTACTTC

V: TRBV4-3
J: TRBJ2-7
D: TRBD1
size: few
CDR3: CASSQARTGDFIYEQYF
DNA: TGCGCCAGCAGCCAAGCGAGGACAGGGGATTTTATCTACGAGCAGTACTTC

V: TRBV27
J: TRBJ2-7
D: TRBD2
size: few
CDR3: CASSLAGGPFYEQYF
DNA: TGTGCCAGCAGTCTAGCGGGGGGCCCTTTCTACGAGCAGTACTTC

V: TRBV5-6
J: TRBJ2-7
D: -
size: -
CDR3: CASSLYGNSPEQYF
DNA: TGTGCCAGCAGCCTTTACGGGAACAGTCCCGAGCAGTACTTC

V: TRBV20-1
J: TRBJ2-1
D: TRBD2
size: -
CDR3: CSARDSTTIQAGGQFF
DNA: TGCAGTGCTAGAGATTCAACAACAATCCAAGCGGGGGGTCAGTTCTTC

V: TRBV27
J: TRBJ2-1
D: TRBD1
size: few
CDR3: CASSAFPAGTGVGEQFF
DNA: TGTGCCAGCAGTGCCTTCCCGGCCGGGACAGGGGTGGGCGAGCAGTTCTTC

V: TRBV20-1
J: TRBJ2-3
D: -
size: -
CDR3: CSARDYSTDTQYF
DNA: TGCAGTGCTAGAGACTACTCCACAGATACGCAGTATTTT

V: TRBV7-9
J: TRBJ1-1
D: TRBD1
size: -
CDR3: CASSLGTGTDQPEAFF
DNA: TGTGCCAGCAGCTTAGGAACCGGGACAGACCAACCTGAAGCTTTCTTT

V: TRBV4-1
J: TRBJ1-1
D: -
size: few
CDR3: CASSQDGPGGYGTEAFF
DNA: TGCGCCAGCAGCCAAGATGGTCCAGGCGGGTACGGCACTGAAGCTTTCTTT

V: TRBV7-6
J: TRBJ2-2
D: -
size: many
CDR3: CASSFQIGTGELFF
DNA: TGTGCCAGCAGCTTTCAGATCGGTACCGGGGAGCTGTTTTTT